This is a list of T cell receptor beta chains from one sample in a study of identical twins. TCRdb recomputed calls from the 5' RACE reads with MiXCR, one row per CDR3 protein. The sample has fewer than 550,000 distinct CDR3 sequences, 13% to 15% seen once; the top ten hold 0.95% to 1%. The same specimen was also included in a second study, on yellow fever vaccine responses in identical twins.

The sample was CD4+ T cells sorted from blood. Every receptor here comes from a woman aged 18-29 years in good health. The CDR3 runs from the conserved cysteine through the conserved F or W. D genes are given only for firm matches. Rows may omit the clone size; those that give it use once, few, many or a size class.

- | TRBJ2-2 | - | TRBV5-1 | TGCGCCAGCACCACCTTCTGGGCCAACACCGGGGAGCTGTTTTTT | CASTTFWANTGELFF
- | TRBJ2-7 | - | TRBV29-1 | TGCAGTGCCACTCTGGGGTACGAGCAGTACTTC | CSATLGYEQYF
few | TRBJ2-7 | TRBD2 | TRBV12-3/TRBV12-4 | TGTGCCAGCAGATCGCCCGGGAGCGGGGGGTACGAGCAGTACTTC | CASRSPGSGGYEQYF
- | TRBJ2-5 | - | TRBV30 | TGTGCCTGGTGCGGCGGAGGGGTAACGACCCAGTACTTC | CAWCGGGVTTQYF
few | TRBJ2-1 | - | TRBV6-5 | TGTGCCAGCAGTTACGACCCGGCCTTGGGCATCGATGAGCAGTTCTTC | CASSYDPALGIDEQFF
few | TRBJ1-2 | - | TRBV20-1 | TGCAGTGCTAAAATGGGGGACTATGGCTACACCTTC | CSAKMGDYGYTF
few | TRBJ2-5 | - | TRBV5-1 | TGCGCCAGCAGCATACGCGGGACAGACACTCAAGAGACCCAGTACTTC | CASSIRGTDTQETQYF
- | TRBJ2-3 | TRBD2 | TRBV5-1 | TGCGCCAGCAGACCCTTAGGTGGTGTAGCGGGAAGAGTTGGAGATACGCAGTATTTT | CASRPLGGVAGRVGDTQYF
- | TRBJ2-2 | TRBD2 | TRBV6-1 | TGTGCCAGCAGTACGCTACGGGGGGGAGGCACCGGGGAGCTGTTTTTT | CASSTLRGGGTGELFF
few | TRBJ2-5 | - | TRBV9 | TGTGCCAGCAGCCCATCGAACGGAATCGGGGAGACCCAGTACTTC | CASSPSNGIGETQYF
- | TRBJ2-3 | TRBD1 | TRBV6-5 | TGTGCCAGCAGTTACTCGGACAGGACCAATACGCAGTATTTT | CASSYSDRTNTQYF
- | TRBJ2-6 | TRBD1 | TRBV7-9 | TGTGCCAGCAGCGCGGACAGGGGGTCTATTATCTCCTCTGGGGCCAACGTCCTGACTTTC | CASSADRGSIISSGANVLTF
- | TRBJ2-1 | - | TRBV4-1 | TGCGCCAGCAGCCTGAGACTAAGCGGCACCTACAATGAGCAGTTCTTC | CASSLRLSGTYNEQFF
few | TRBJ2-1 | - | TRBV5-5 | TGTGCCAGCAGCTTGGGGTCGGCCTTCGGTAATGAGCAGTTCTTC | CASSLGSAFGNEQFF
many | TRBJ2-3 | - | TRBV2 | TGTGCCAGCAGACCCCGCAGCGGGACAGATACGCAGTATTTT | CASRPRSGTDTQYF
few | TRBJ2-1 | TRBD2 | TRBV6-2/TRBV6-3 | TGTGCCAGCGAACCTAGCGGGAGGGGGTCAAATGAGCAGTTCTTC | CASEPSGRGSNEQFF
- | TRBJ1-2 | - | TRBV21-1 | TGTGCCAGCATGGAAAGGCGGGATGGCTACACCTTC | CASMERRDGYTF
- | TRBJ2-1 | - | TRBV11-3 | TGTGCCAGCAGCCGGAGTCCCTCCTACAATGAGCAGTTCTTC | CASSRSPSYNEQFF
- | TRBJ2-3 | - | TRBV20-1 | TGCAGTGCCACAGTGTTGCAGGGATCTAGCACAGATACGCAGTATTTT | CSATVLQGSSTDTQYF
many | TRBJ2-3 | - | TRBV29-1 | TGCAGCGTTGTCAGAGATACGCAGTATTTT | CSVVRDTQYF
- | TRBJ2-7 | TRBD2 | TRBV30 | TGTGCCTGGGGCGGGAGTACCTACGAGCAGTACTTC | CAWGGSTYEQYF
many | TRBJ1-2 | TRBD1 | TRBV25-1 | TGTGCCAGCAGTGAGGGACAGGGAGGGAAGGTCTCCTTC | CASSEGQGGKVSF
many | TRBJ2-7 | TRBD1 | TRBV5-5 | TGTGCCAGCAGCTTTTTAGGGACAGGGGCCTACGAGCAGTACTTC | CASSFLGTGAYEQYF
once | TRBJ2-7 | TRBD1 | TRBV12-3/TRBV12-4 | TGTGCCAGCAGTTTTCCTAAGGTCGGCGGGACAGGGTACTACGAGCAGTACTTC | CASSFPKVGGTGYYEQYF
few | TRBJ2-3 | TRBD2 | TRBV29-1 | TGCAGCGTTGAAGATCTATCGCGGGGGGGGGCAGATACGCAGTATTTT | CSVEDLSRGGADTQYF
few | TRBJ2-3 | TRBD2 | TRBV12-3/TRBV12-4 | TGTGCCAGCAGTCGGACTAGCATACACACAGATACGCAGTATTTT | CASSRTSIHTDTQYF
many | TRBJ2-3 | - | TRBV10-3 | TGTGCCATCAGTGAGTCGGGAATTACAGATACGCAGTATTTT | CAISESGITDTQYF
few | TRBJ2-7 | TRBD1 | TRBV2 | TGTGCCAGCAGTGACGGGACAGTTTACGAGCAGTACTTC | CASSDGTVYEQYF
- | TRBJ2-5 | TRBD2 | TRBV5-1 | TGCGCCAGCAGCGCAGGACTAGCGGGACAAGAGACCCAGTACTTC | CASSAGLAGQETQYF
many | TRBJ2-1 | TRBD2 | TRBV7-9 | TGTGCCAGCAGCTCAAAAAAGGCTAGCGGGATGTACAATGAGCAGTTCTTC | CASSSKKASGMYNEQFF
- | TRBJ2-3 | TRBD2 | TRBV5-4 | TGTGCCAGCAGCTTGTCTAGCGGGGCGACAGATACGCAGTATTTT | CASSLSSGATDTQYF
few | TRBJ2-1 | - | TRBV7-9 | TGTGCCAGCAGCCCACGACAGGTTGGCAATGAGCAGTTCTTC | CASSPRQVGNEQFF
- | TRBJ2-5 | TRBD1 | TRBV5-6 | TGTGCCAGCAGCCCAGTGGACAGGGAAGGGACCCAGTACTTC | CASSPVDREGTQYF
- | TRBJ2-1 | TRBD1 | TRBV7-9 | TGTGCCAGCAGCATAACAGGGGGCGAGTTCGATGAGCAGTTCTTC | CASSITGGEFDEQFF
- | TRBJ2-1 | - | TRBV5-6 | TGTGCCAGCAGCTTGCGGGACGCCCTCAATGAGCAGTTCTTC | CASSLRDALNEQFF
few | TRBJ2-7 | - | TRBV12-3/TRBV12-4 | TGTGCCAGCAGTCTAAGGTACAGGTCCGAGCAGTACTTC | CASSLRYRSEQYF
- | TRBJ1-6 | - | TRBV5-1 | TGCGCCAGCAGTCCTGACGGGAGCTCCTATAATTCACCCCTCCACTTT | CASSPDGSSYNSPLHF
- | TRBJ2-5 | - | TRBV18 | TGTGCCAGCTCACCGTCTCCGGGGGAGACCCAGTACTTC | CASSPSPGETQYF
- | TRBJ2-7 | TRBD1 | TRBV6-1 | TGTGCCAGCAGCCCCGGGACAGGGGGGCTGTACGAGCAGTACTTC | CASSPGTGGLYEQYF
many | TRBJ1-5 | - | TRBV19 | TGTGCCAGCACTGACAGCCTATGGGCCCAGCATTTT | CASTDSLWAQHF
few | TRBJ1-2 | - | TRBV7-9 | TGTGCCAGCAGCCACCTCGACAGCTATGGCTACACCTTC | CASSHLDSYGYTF
few | TRBJ2-7 | - | TRBV7-6 | TGTGCCAGCAGCTTAGGCCCCGGGAAAAAAAATTACGAGCAGTACTTC | CASSLGPGKKNYEQYF
- | TRBJ2-4 | - | TRBV5-1 | TGCGCCAGCAGCTCCAGCCAAGGGGGAATGAGTAACATTCAGTACTTC | CASSSSQGGMSNIQYF
- | TRBJ1-1 | - | TRBV6-5 | TGTGCCAGCAGTTACACAGGAGACAGGTTTGCTTTCTTT | CASSYTGDRFAFF
many | TRBJ2-1 | - | TRBV12-3/TRBV12-4 | TGTGCCAGCAGTTGGGACCGTGCCTTCAATGAGCAGTTCTTC | CASSWDRAFNEQFF
many | TRBJ1-1 | - | TRBV7-9 | TGTGCCAGCAGCTTAGTTCGTTCGTCTAGGACTGAAGCTTTCTTT | CASSLVRSSRTEAFF
- | TRBJ2-4 | TRBD1 | TRBV7-2 | TGTGCCAGCAGCTTGCGAGGGGGCGGAGGAGCCAAAAACATTCAGTACTTC | CASSLRGGGGAKNIQYF
- | TRBJ2-7 | - | TRBV28 | TGTGCCAGCACCTCGAATGGATACGAGCAGTACTTC | CASTSNGYEQYF
- | TRBJ2-3 | TRBD2 | TRBV2 | TGTACCAGCAGTCCGTCACTCTCTAGCGGGGGGCTCACAGATACGCAGTATTTT | CTSSPSLSSGGLTDTQYF
few | TRBJ2-7 | - | TRBV6-2/TRBV6-3 | TGTGCCAGCAGTTACTCTGACAGGAGCCTCTACGAGCAGTACTTC | CASSYSDRSLYEQYF
- | TRBJ2-7 | TRBD2 | TRBV12-3/TRBV12-4 | TGTGCCACCAGACTAGCGGGAGGCTCCTACGAGCAGTACTTC | CATRLAGGSYEQYF
- | TRBJ2-7 | TRBD2 | TRBV20-1 | TGCAGTGCTTGGACTAGCGGAACCTACGAGCAGTACTTC | CSAWTSGTYEQYF
few | TRBJ2-1 | TRBD1 | TRBV3-1 | TGTGCCAGCAGCCAAGTGGTAGGACAGGGGACGGAGCAGTTCTTC | CASSQVVGQGTEQFF
many | TRBJ2-1 | - | TRBV4-1 | TGCGCCAGCAGCCAAGGTCTCTCACCCTACAATGAGCAGTTCTTC | CASSQGLSPYNEQFF
- | TRBJ2-2 | TRBD1 | TRBV20-1 | TGCAGTGCTAGGGGACAGGGGTTCGCCGGGGAGCTGTTTTTT | CSARGQGFAGELFF
- | TRBJ2-1 | TRBD2 | TRBV7-3 | TGTGCCAGCAGCCCGGTCGGGCGGGGGGGCCGTAATGAGCAGTTCTTC | CASSPVGRGGRNEQFF
few | TRBJ2-7 | - | TRBV5-1 | TGCGCCAGCAGCTTGGTGCTAGCGTCCTACGAGCAGTACTTC | CASSLVLASYEQYF
- | TRBJ2-1 | - | TRBV14 | TGTGCCAGCAGCCCCGCGGGGAAATCCTACAATGAGCAGTTCTTC | CASSPAGKSYNEQFF
few | TRBJ2-1 | - | TRBV4-2 | TGTGCCAGCAGCCAAGTGTTGGGCAATGAGCAGTTCTTC | CASSQVLGNEQFF